Listed below are T cell receptor beta chains from one sample, sequenced in a study of CXCR3-negative and CXCR3-positive naive CD8 T cells. TCRdb re-called the 5' RACE reads and catalogs CDR3 proteins one per entry, DNA excluded. The sample data list 150,000 or so distinct CDR3 sequences. The sample comprised naive CXCR3+ CD8+ T cells from blood. The origin of the receptors is a human donor in good health. Some clones in this sample may be carry-over from other donors' samples. The CDR3 runs from the conserved cysteine through the conserved F or W.

v_gene: TRBV4-2
j_gene: TRBJ2-7
len: 15
CDR3aa: CASSRPGGLTYEQYF

v_gene: TRBV5-1
j_gene: TRBJ1-1
len: 14
CDR3aa: CASSLEGANTEAFF

v_gene: TRBV20-1
j_gene: TRBJ1-6
len: 14
CDR3aa: CSARAGPTGSPLHF

v_gene: TRBV4-2
j_gene: TRBJ1-1
len: 18
CDR3aa: CASSQGPVEFGGDTEAFF

v_gene: TRBV19
j_gene: TRBJ2-1
len: 15
CDR3aa: CASSWDRDVGNEQFF

v_gene: TRBV29-1
j_gene: TRBJ2-2
len: 14
CDR3aa: CSVDGTRNTGELFF

v_gene: TRBV6-4
j_gene: TRBJ2-3
len: 16
CDR3aa: CASSTQGGGSTDTQYF

v_gene: TRBV11-2
j_gene: TRBJ2-1
len: 16
CDR3aa: CASSSHPRDSNNEQFF

v_gene: TRBV29-1
j_gene: TRBJ2-3
len: 15
CDR3aa: CSVEVAGALTDTQYF

v_gene: TRBV15
j_gene: TRBJ1-2
len: 13
CDR3aa: CATSKGTGDGYTF

v_gene: TRBV7-8
j_gene: TRBJ2-5
len: 15
CDR3aa: CASSPRAGGAETQYF

v_gene: TRBV7-2
j_gene: TRBJ1-5
len: 13
CDR3aa: CASSLVGGQPQHF

v_gene: TRBV13
j_gene: TRBJ2-3
len: 15
CDR3aa: CASSNSGGRTDTQYF

v_gene: TRBV20-1
j_gene: TRBJ2-7
len: 17
CDR3aa: CSADSGILAHSIYEQYF

v_gene: TRBV20-1
j_gene: TRBJ2-1
len: 15
CDR3aa: CSAANRKSSYNEQFF

v_gene: TRBV5-1
j_gene: TRBJ2-7
len: 14
CDR3aa: CASSQKMASYEQYF

v_gene: TRBV29-1
j_gene: TRBJ2-7
len: 13
CDR3aa: CSVRPSSTYEQYF

v_gene: TRBV13
j_gene: TRBJ2-2
len: 14
CDR3aa: CASSSRGVPGELFF

v_gene: TRBV2
j_gene: TRBJ2-2
len: 14
CDR3aa: CASSDARNTGELFF

v_gene: TRBV3-1
j_gene: TRBJ2-7
len: 15
CDR3aa: CASSQDWGQYYEQYF

v_gene: TRBV9
j_gene: TRBJ2-7
len: 13
CDR3aa: CASSGGWNGEQYF

v_gene: TRBV6-2/TRBV6-3
j_gene: TRBJ1-5
len: 15
CDR3aa: CASSSETGTNQPQHF

v_gene: TRBV12-3/TRBV12-4
j_gene: TRBJ1-2
len: 12
CDR3aa: CASSPGGYGYTF

v_gene: TRBV14
j_gene: TRBJ1-2
len: 16
CDR3aa: CASSPFGTGGPYGYTF

v_gene: TRBV4-1
j_gene: TRBJ2-7
len: 11
CDR3aa: CASAQGYEQYF

v_gene: TRBV10-1
j_gene: TRBJ2-3
len: 13
CDR3aa: CASGMGGTDTQYF

v_gene: TRBV15
j_gene: TRBJ2-1
len: 14
CDR3aa: CATSRAGGDHEQFF

v_gene: TRBV5-1
j_gene: TRBJ2-5
len: 13
CDR3aa: CASGTGIGETQYF

v_gene: TRBV7-3
j_gene: TRBJ2-3
len: 16
CDR3aa: CASSPHRPPNTDTQYF

v_gene: TRBV28
j_gene: TRBJ2-2
len: 17
CDR3aa: CASSPRPPLGVGGELFF

v_gene: TRBV5-1
j_gene: TRBJ2-3
len: 16
CDR3aa: CASSTGQGVGGDTQYF

v_gene: TRBV5-1
j_gene: TRBJ2-2
len: 16
CDR3aa: CASSLARHQNAGELFF

v_gene: TRBV11-2
j_gene: TRBJ1-2
len: 15
CDR3aa: CASSYSPGTVYGYAF

v_gene: TRBV4-3
j_gene: TRBJ2-3
len: 16
CDR3aa: CASSQDTGYSTDTQYF

v_gene: TRBV6-2/TRBV6-3
j_gene: TRBJ2-1
len: 11
CDR3aa: CASSYSAEQFF

v_gene: TRBV28
j_gene: TRBJ2-1
len: 12
CDR3aa: CASIRGYNEQFF

v_gene: TRBV5-1
j_gene: TRBJ2-2
len: 12
CDR3aa: CASSGFPGELFF

v_gene: TRBV12-3/TRBV12-4
j_gene: TRBJ2-5
len: 14
CDR3aa: CASRPGGVEETQYF